A single sample is the source of the 11 T cell receptor beta chains below, sequenced in a study of cytomegalovirus exposure and HLA in healthy donors. 13 Jbeta primers and 60 Vbeta primers were used for the PCR. The method was immunoSEQ multiplex PCR; TCRdb's version includes in-frame clones alone and lacks a portion of them. The sample has 65,000 to 90,000 clones; 70% to 85% are singletons. The material sequenced was PBMCs. All receptors come from a man aged 30-40 years in good health and CMV-seronegative.

The chain carries TRBV2 and TRBJ1-5, with 7 bases that match TRBD1. The germline gives CDR1 SNHLY, CDR2 FYNNEI. The ends lost 6 bases at V and 0 bases at J; junction bases unmatched: 8. The CDR3 is made up of 16 amino acids. For the CDR3, the DNA is TGTGCCAGCAGCGGAAGACAGGGTGGTAGCAATCAGCCCCAGCATTTT. Translated, it gives CASSGRQGGSNQPQHF.

The chain recombines TRBV19 with TRBJ1-3; D is uncertain. The CDR3 runs 14 residues. In germline, CDR1 is LNHDA, CDR2 SQIVND (reference sequence). Trimming took off 6 bases at V and 1 base at J, with 10 bases between the two ends. CDR3 region: CASRYRESGNTIYF. The CDR3 coding sequence is TGTGCCAGTAGATACCGCGAATCTGGAAACACCATATATTTT. Full variable domain (outside the CDR3, taken from reference TRBV19 and TRBJ1-3): DGGITQSPKYLFRKEGQNVTLSCEQNLNHDAMYWYRQDPGQGLRLIYYSQIVNDFQKGDIAEGYSVSREKKESFPLTVTSAQKNPTAFYLCASRYRESGNTIYFGEGSWLTVV.

CDR3 in DNA: TGCGCCAGCCGCGCCCAGGGAAATCAGCCCCAGCATTTT. Translating gives CASRAQGNQPQHF. The V call is TRBV4-1, the J call TRBJ1-5, with D possibly being TRBD1 (5 bases). V shed 8 bases and J shed 4 bases, with 12 bases lying between them. CDR3 length: 13 residues. Looked up from germline, CDR1 is MGHRA and CDR2 is YSYEKL.

The chain uses TRBV28 and TRBJ1-2; 7 nucleotides agree with TRBD1. The germline gives CDR1 MDHEN, CDR2 SYDVKM. V shed 3 bases and J 4 bases; nucleotides not matched to a gene: 17. This CDR3 has 18 amino acids. As DNA, the CDR3 is TGTGCCAGCAGTTTGTTACCCCCAACGGAGGGGGCAGGCTATGGCTACACCTTC. Translating it yields CASSLLPPTEGAGYGYTF.

CDR3 loop: CASDKGVGYYEQYF. In nucleotides, the CDR3 is TGCGCCAGCGATAAAGGGGTCGGCTACTACGAGCAGTACTTC. The chain carries TRBV4-3 and TRBJ2-7; a possible D gene is TRBD1 (5 bases). Germline loops: CDR1 LGHNA, CDR2 YSLEER. The CDR3 is made up of 14 amino acids. Trimming pared 8 bases from V and 3 bases from J, leaving 17 bases between.

The chain recombines TRBV5-4 with TRBJ2-5, with 9 bases that match TRBD2. The germline V gene has CDR1 SGHNT and CDR2 YYREEE (reference sequence). This CDR3 is built from 16 residues. The trim removed 2 bases at V and 0 bases at J, leaving 5 bases unmatched. CDR3 DNA sequence: TGTGCCAGCAGCTTATTTTCTAGCGGGGACCAAGAGACCCAGTACTTC. Its translation: CASSLFSSGDQETQYF. The full variable domain, with the rest looked up from reference TRBV5-4 and TRBJ2-5, is ETGVTQSPTHLIKTRGQQVTLRCSSQSGHNTVSWYQQALGQGPQFIFQYYREEENGRGNFPPRFSGLQFPNYSSELNVNALELDDSALYLCASSLFSSGDQETQYFGPGTRLLVL.

The V and J genes are TRBV7-6 and TRBJ2-7; 12 nucleotides agree with TRBD2. J was trimmed by 3 bases and V by 5 bases; bases with no gene match: 5. Germline V gene sequence: CDR1 SGHVS, CDR2 FNYEAQ. The CDR3 length is 15 residues. The CDR3 DNA sequence: TGTGCCAGCAGCCCTAGCGGGGGGGCTCTCTACGAGCAGTACTTC. Translated, it gives CASSPSGGALYEQYF.

The chain is built from TRBV27 and TRBJ2-5; possible D gene TRBD1, 6 bases. The V gene's germline CDR1 is MNHEY and CDR2 SMNVEV (reference sequence). With 6 bases removed from V and 0 bases from J, the gap between germline ends came to 8 bases. The CDR3 contains 13 residues. The CDR3 nucleotides read TGTGCCAGCAGGGGACACAACCAAGAGACCCAGTACTTC. As protein: CASRGHNQETQYF.

The CDR3 bases are TGTGCCAGCAGTTACTCGATACCGAGAAGGAGCGGGACCCAGTACTTC. Translation: CASSYSIPRRSGTQYF. The chain uses TRBV6-6 and TRBJ2-5; weak D call: TRBD2 (5 bases). V gave up 0 bases and J gave up 7 bases, with 18 bases separating them. Germline CDR1 MNHNY, CDR2 SVGAGI (reference sequence). CDR3 length equals 16 residues.

J is TRBJ2-3 and V is TRBV11-3; no firm D call. V shed 0 bases and J shed 4 bases, with 5 bases lying between them. From germline, CDR1 is SGHNT and CDR2 YENEEA. This CDR3 region has 13 residues. This chain's CDR3 is CASSLDSPDTQYF. The CDR3 nucleotides are TGTGCCAGCAGCTTAGATTCTCCAGATACGCAGTATTTT.

The chain employs TRBV6-7 and TRBJ1-3; 8 bases are shared with TRBD1. TRBV6-7 is classed as an ORF, of uncertain function. The CDR3 has 15 residues. The trim removed 6 bases at V and 4 bases at J, leaving 8 bases unmatched. In DNA, the CDR3 is TGTGCCAGCAGCCCACTGGACAGGGTCGGAAACACCATATATTTT. This codes for CASSPLDRVGNTIYF.